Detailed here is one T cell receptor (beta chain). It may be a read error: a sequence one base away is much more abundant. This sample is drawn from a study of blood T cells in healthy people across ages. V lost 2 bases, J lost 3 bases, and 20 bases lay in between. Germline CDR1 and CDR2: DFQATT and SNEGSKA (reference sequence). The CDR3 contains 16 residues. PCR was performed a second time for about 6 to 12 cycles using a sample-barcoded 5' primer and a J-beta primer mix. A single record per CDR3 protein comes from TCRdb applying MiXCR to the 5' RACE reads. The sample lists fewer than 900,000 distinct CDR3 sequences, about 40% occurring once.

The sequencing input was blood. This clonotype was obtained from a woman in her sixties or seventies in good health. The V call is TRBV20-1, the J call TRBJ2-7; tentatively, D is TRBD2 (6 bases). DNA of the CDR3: TGCAGTGCTAGACCTTCGAAGGTCGGGAGAAGCTACGAGCAGTACTTC. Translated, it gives CSARPSKVGRSYEQYF.